This entry is about one TCR beta chain. The antigen is not known. The data were obtained in a study of cytomegalovirus exposure and HLA in healthy donors. Study-level points and caveats: Judged likely to be a sequencing artifact was a cluster of highly shared sequence variants. It was reportedly the case that the classifier diagnosed cytomegalovirus status with high specificity and sensitivity. Later analysis identified a missense DCLRE1C variant that was linked to TCR beta V- and J-gene trimming.

CDR3 size: 14 residues. Looked up from germline, CDR1 is LNHDA and CDR2 is SQIVND (reference sequence). Trimming took off 5 bases at V and 2 bases at J, with 12 bases between the two ends. PCR primers comprised 60 Vbeta and 13 Jbeta primers. The protocol was immunoSEQ multiplex PCR, while the TCRdb copy is restricted to in-frame clones and leaves out a portion. This table holds roughly 200,000 clones, approximately 82% found once. Sequenced material: PBMCs. This sequence was found in a man in his late teens or twenties in good health and CMV-seronegative. This chain uses TRBV19 with TRBJ2-5, with a weak D call TRBD2 (6 bases). The CDR3 spells CASSALAPQETQYF. The CDR3 coding sequence is TGTGCCAGTAGTGCCCTAGCGCCACAAGAGACCCAGTACTTC.